This T cell receptor (beta chain) was recovered during a study of shared clonotypes between healthy human individuals (dated by TCRdb to about 2020). General notes on the study: A couple of women and a few men aged 18 to 49 years were included in the cohort. For each donor, CD4 naive and CD4 memory were each run on three plates, CD8 naive on two plates, and CD8 memory on one plate. To estimate repertoire size and how much clonotypes are shared between individuals, the study performed deep sequencing of blood TCR repertoires from roughly five healthy adults. To increase sequencing depth and limit assay-specific biases, TCR repertoire library preparation and sequencing were carried out by different laboratories using diverse techniques. Between about 0.94 and 10 billion PBMCs per donor were obtained by leukapheresis.

Study-wide conclusions, independent of this receptor: Only blood was sampled, and tissue TCR repertoires likely differ from those in blood. Higher generation probabilities were observed for clonotypes shared by all four sorted-subset donors than for non-shared clonotypes. Even with the large sequencing depth, rarefaction of the sorted-subset datasets indicated that sequencing was incomplete. Across a few donors, around 5.4% of naive CD4, roughly 3.4% of naive CD8, 2% to 2.5% of memory CD4, and roughly 0.4% of memory CD8 clonotypes were shared. Pairwise subsampling led to the expectation that sequencing depth would affect the degree of clonotype sharing among donors. The small number of donors limited the genetic and exposure-history diversity represented. Naive subsets generally had larger estimated clonotype richness than memory subsets.

Using the deep immunoSEQ assay, TCR CDR3 regions were amplified from genomic DNA by multiplex PCR. For each cell subset, the extracted genomic DNA was distributed evenly across all wells of several immunoSEQ 96-well plates, and each plate served as one replicate. For sorted subsets, roughly 200 ng genomic DNA, equal to about 30,000 T cell genomes, was loaded into each replicate PCR. Purified libraries were measured with a Qubit 3.0 fluorometer, size-checked on a Bioanalyzer 2100, and measured again with the KAPA Library Quantification kit. Every immunoSEQ 96-well plate was sequenced on a separate single-read 150-cycle Illumina NextSeq 550 flow cell. The source study handled its data this way. Because the immunoSEQ output held only junctional sequences and lacked quality scores, the filtering could not match the filtering applied to full-length reads. To assign V/J genes and CDR3, sequences were annotated against IMGT germline references using PyIR, a Python wrapper for IgBLAST v1.9. Reads were filtered out if the reads had weak V/J assignments (E-value above 1e-6), no CDR3, stop codons, out-of-frame junctions, or ambiguous translated residues. A V3J clonotype was defined by an identical inferred V gene, J gene, and CDR3 amino acid sequence. The percentage overlap between two repertoires was calculated by dividing the number of shared unique clonotypes by the size of the smaller repertoire. Three approaches were used to assess repertoire richness: RTK rarefaction, the Chao1 estimator, and Recon v2.1 estimates of unobserved clonotypes. For all TCRbeta clonotypes obtained by the gDNA method from four donors, generation probabilities were computed with OLGA. TCRdb provides this immuneACCESS table in a form limited to in-frame rearrangements. Some clones are lacking; in checked studies, under half of them reflect an unresolved V gene, and why the rest are absent is not known. V, J and clone size are those of that table, while D and trimming were read from the DNA. The sample includes 2 million to 3 million clones, with roughly 93% observed a single time. About 0.38% of the sample belongs to the ten largest clones.

CDR1 KGHSH and CDR2 LQKENI were looked up in the germline V gene. The trim is 2 bases for V and 2 bases for J, with a gap of 13 bases between the germline ends. From the cysteine through the phenylalanine, the CDR3 covers 17 amino acids. The retained sequence is limited to the CDR3, 51 bases, with the frame set at the first base. This clone was counted once. Its antigen is currently not known. One base away there is no much larger clone; base qualities are not given. The donors were healthy, HIV-negative adults with no recently reported acute infections or vaccinations. Every donor was a Caucasian adult residing in Nashville, Tennessee, USA. CD4+ T cells were enriched by magnetic negative selection; naive cells were then positively selected on CD45RA, and the negative fraction formed the memory subset. Blood was obtained by leukapheresis, after which PBMCs were separated by Ficoll-Histopaque density gradient centrifugation and cryopreserved in liquid nitrogen vapor phase. Analytical flow cytometry was used to check the purity and quantity of each magnetically sorted T cell population. From each sorted fraction, genomic DNA was isolated and quantified by UV absorbance on a Nanodrop 2000c.

Rearrangement joined TRBV18 to TRBJ2-6; perhaps TRBD2 is the D gene, with 6 bases matching. Sequenced: naive CD4+ T cells from PBMCs. Explained via the paper, the cell subset or site label denotes: CD45RA+ positively selected. This TCR derives from a man between 18 and 35 years old in good health. Some clones in this sample may be carry-over from other donors' samples. The CDR3 region: CASSPYQEGTGANVLTF. The DNA reads as follows: TGTGCCAGCTCACCATATCAGGAGGGAACTGGGGCCAACGTCCTGACTTTC. The full variable domain, with segments outside the CDR3 supplied by the reference TRBV18 and TRBJ2-6 proteins, appears as NAGVMQNPRHLVRRRGQEARLRCSPMKGHSHVYWYRQLPEEGLKFMVYLQKENIIDESGMPKERFSAEFPKEGPSILRIQQVVRGDSAAYFCASSPYQEGTGANVLTFGAGSRLTVL.